This paragraph reports one T cell receptor (beta chain). What it binds is unknown. This entry belongs to a study of post-analysis software for immune sequencing data. Study details: Relapsing-remitting, secondary progressive and progressive-relapsing multiple sclerosis courses were included. Study-level results: Relative to controls, patients with multiple sclerosis showed significantly lower normalized Chao1 diversity. Patients used about 5 TRBV segments, including TRBV5-6, TRBV5-1 and TRBV20-1, more often than controls. Samples sharing a preparation batch grouped tightly together when assessed by F measure.

Tagging with unique molecular identifiers was a feature of the TCR beta cDNA libraries. Out of roughly 1 to 10 million T cells, a few hundred thousand cDNA molecules were generated. TCRdb analysed the PCR reads with MiXCR anew, one entry per CDR3 protein. The data hold 750,000 to 950,000 distinct CDR3 sequences, with approximately 53% observed a single time. The CDR3 extends over 16 amino acids. Germline-derived CDR1 and CDR2 are SGHDN and FVKESK. V lost 1 base, J lost 2 bases, and 6 bases stayed unmatched. This chain uses TRBV14 with TRBJ2-3; 7 bases line up with TRBD2. Sample: blood. This receptor was taken from a girl aged 5-17 years with multiple sclerosis. This chain's CDR3 is CASSQVDGRYTDTQYF. CDR3 nucleotides: TGTGCCAGCAGCCAAGTGGACGGGAGGTACACAGATACGCAGTATTTT.